The source of this T cell receptor (beta chain) is a study of CD8 T cells in Susac syndrome. RNA in amounts of about 0.5 to 1 ug was reverse transcribed with random hexamers. TCRdb recomputed calls from the immunoSEQ multiplex PCR reads with MiXCR, one row per CDR3 protein. The profile shows 77,000 or so distinct CDR3 sequences, approximately 94% of them singletons. Germline CDR1 is MDHEN and CDR2 is SYDVKM. This CDR3 has 15 residues. V dropped 5 bases and J dropped 3; count of bases not matched to a gene: 6. V usage is TRBV28 and J usage is TRBJ2-7; 11 nucleotides align to TRBD1. The receptor's source is a human donor with Susac syndrome. Sequencing input: CD4+ T cells from PBMCs. The DNA of the CDR3 is TGTGCCAGCAGTCGGACCGGGACAGGGGGCTACGAGCAGTACTTC. Protein: CASSRTGTGGYEQYF.